Shown below are 28 T cell receptor beta chains from a single sample sequenced in a study of cytomegalovirus exposure and HLA in healthy donors. Vbeta (60) and Jbeta (13) primers were used in the PCR. Here immunoSEQ multiplex PCR was the method, and the copy in TCRdb shows in-frame clones only, minus some. The table includes 100,000 to 150,000 clones, 74% detected once. The source material was PBMCs. These receptor sequences come from a woman aged 45-59 years in good health and CMV-seropositive.

The rearrangement uses TRBV29-1 and TRBJ1-2; 7 nucleotides match TRBD1. Looked up from germline, CDR1 is SQVTM and CDR2 is ANQGSEA. This CDR3 is built from 13 residues. V lost 7 bases to trimming and J lost 6 bases; unmatched junction nucleotides: 11. CDR3 in DNA: TGCAGCGCTAGACCCCAGGGGGACGATGGCTACACCTTC. Amino acids: CSARPQGDDGYTF.

This chain links TRBV5-1 with TRBJ1-1; a possible D gene is TRBD1 (6 bases). The CDR3 has 15 amino acids. V was trimmed by 1 base and J by 5 bases, leaving 15 bases between them. Per germline, CDR1 SGHRS and CDR2 YFSETQ. This CDR3 is CASSLLGVQGTEAFF. CDR3 DNA sequence: TGCGCCAGCAGCTTGTTAGGGGTTCAGGGGACTGAAGCTTTCTTT.

This clone was seen a handful of times. The CDR3 nucleotides read TGTGCCAGCTCACCACCTGACAACTCCTACGAGCAGTACTTC. Translated: CASSPPDNSYEQYF. V and J are TRBV18 and TRBJ2-7; D uncertain. The CDR3 runs to 14 residues. CDR1 KGHSH and CDR2 LQKENI come from the germline V gene. Between the trimmed V and J ends, which lost 0 bases and 0 bases, there was a span of 6 bases.

The rearrangement joins TRBV30 to TRBJ2-7; 8 bases fit TRBD2. Germline values: CDR1 GTSNPN, CDR2 SVGIG (reference sequence). CDR3 length: 15 amino acids. Trimming took 1 base from V and 4 from J; bases not matched to a gene: 9. In nucleotides, the CDR3 is TGTGCCTGGAGTGCACCGGGACTAGATCCTTACGAGCAGTACTTC. It translates to CAWSAPGLDPYEQYF. Together with reference TRBV30 and TRBJ2-7, the CDR3 gives the full variable domain: SQTIHQWPATLVQPVGSPLSLECTVEGTSNPNLYWYRQAAGRGLQLLFYSVGIGQISSEVPQNLSASRPQDRQFILSSKKLLLSDSGFYLCAWSAPGLDPYEQYFGPGTRLTVT.

DNA for the CDR3: TGTGCCAGCAGCCGGGACAGAGATACTAGCACAGATACGCAGTATTTT. This encodes CASSRDRDTSTDTQYF. The chain carries TRBV7-8 and TRBJ2-3, with 7 bases that match TRBD1. Germline CDR1 is SGHVS and CDR2 is FQNEAQ. The V segment lost 5 bases and the J segment 0 bases; nucleotides outside the gene matches: 8. The CDR3 sequence is 16 residues long.

This chain connects TRBV6-6 to TRBJ2-1; 9 bases fit TRBD2. The CDR3 is made up of 15 amino acids. CDR1 is MNHNY, CDR2 SVGAGI, per germline (reference sequence). Trimming removed 4 bases from V and 4 bases from J; junction bases left unmatched: 5. Here the CDR3 reads CASSLAGVSYNEQFF. The CDR3 nucleotides are TGTGCCAGCAGTTTAGCGGGAGTCTCGTACAATGAGCAGTTCTTC.

V gene TRBV5-1 combines with J gene TRBJ1-1, with TRBD1 as a possible D gene (6 bases). This CDR3 has 13 amino acids. Per germline, CDR1 SGHRS and CDR2 YFSETQ. The V and J ends lost 4 bases and 1 base respectively, with 8 bases between them. The CDR3 sequence: CASSEGGNTEAFF. CDR3 DNA: TGCGCCAGCAGCGAAGGGGGGAACACTGAAGCTTTCTTT.

V gene TRBV19 combines with J gene TRBJ1-6; 11 bases line up with TRBD1. The CDR3 length is 15 residues. Germline-derived CDR1 and CDR2 are LNHDA and SQIVND (reference sequence). The V gene end was trimmed by 4 bases and the J gene end by 7 bases; junction bases not matched to a gene: 3. The CDR3 nucleotides are TGTGCCAGTAGTACGGGACAGGGGGTAAATTCACCCCTCCACTTT. It is translated as CASSTGQGVNSPLHF.

V usage is TRBV10-3 and J usage is TRBJ1-1; 11 bases line up with TRBD1. The V and J ends lost 9 bases and 0 bases, in that order; junction bases with no gene match: 6. CDR1 and CDR2 (germline): ENHRY, SYGVKD. This CDR3 spans 15 amino acids. The CDR3 spells CAIMGQGGMNTEAFF. The CDR3 bases are TGTGCCATAATGGGACAGGGGGGCATGAACACTGAAGCTTTCTTT.

The genes are TRBV2 and TRBJ1-2, with 9 bases lining up with TRBD1. Losses at the gene ends were 8 bases for V and 8 bases for J; bases not matched to a gene: 6. Per germline, CDR1 SNHLY and CDR2 FYNNEI. This CDR3 is built from 12 residues. The CDR3 DNA sequence: TGTGCCAGCTCGGGACAGGGTGAGGGCTACACCTTC. Translated, it gives CASSGQGEGYTF.

The V gene is TRBV5-4, the J gene TRBJ2-5; 12 nucleotides agree with TRBD2. This CDR3 has 16 amino acids. Trimming took 0 bases from V and 4 from J; bases not matched to a gene: 4. Germline V gene lookup returns CDR1 SGHNT and CDR2 YYREEE (reference sequence). The DNA of the CDR3 is TGTGCCAGCAGCTTGGTACTAGCGGGGGGTTCAGAGACCCAGTACTTC. Encoded protein: CASSLVLAGGSETQYF.

This clone was recorded a few times. The genes are TRBV30 and TRBJ1-5, with 9 nucleotides matching TRBD1. The CDR3 has 13 residues. The germline V gene encodes CDR1 GTSNPN and CDR2 SVGIG (reference sequence). J gave up 7 bases and V 5 bases, and 6 bases lay outside the gene matches. CDR3 loop: CAWSTGGGQPQHF. As DNA, the CDR3 is TGTGCCTGGTCGACAGGGGGTGGCCAGCCCCAGCATTTT. Full variable domain (missing parts from reference TRBV30 and TRBJ1-5): SQTIHQWPATLVQPVGSPLSLECTVEGTSNPNLYWYRQAAGRGLQLLFYSVGIGQISSEVPQNLSASRPQDRQFILSSKKLLLSDSGFYLCAWSTGGGQPQHFGDGTRLSIL.

This clone has a handful of counts. Without the conserved terminal phenylalanine or tryptophan, this CDR3 likely stems from a read error. It is unclear where the CDR3 begins or ends on the DNA, so no DNA is shown, and the CDR3 is as TCRdb lists it. The chain recombines TRBV29-1 with TRBJ1-1; whether TRBD1, the table's D call, matches the DNA was not checked. The CDR3 sequence runs 9 residues, both termini included. Germline assignment: CDR1 SQVTM and CDR2 ANQGSEA. This chain's CDR3 is CSVDSGQGG.

The CDR3 region is CASYTPGGTIYF. In nucleotides, the CDR3 is TGTGCCAGCTATACACCGGGGGGCACCATATATTTT. This chain joins TRBV28 and TRBJ1-3, with a possible D match to TRBD1 (5 bases). The V gene lost 8 bases and the J gene lost 9 bases, with 14 bases spanning the gap. There are 12 residues in the CDR3. CDR1 MDHEN and CDR2 SYDVKM come from the germline V gene.

The gene calls are TRBV4-1 and TRBJ1-2; 9 nucleotides line up with TRBD1. Losses at the gene ends were 3 bases for V and 0 bases for J; bases not matched to a gene: 11. The CDR3 totals 18 residues. Per germline, CDR1 MGHRA and CDR2 YSYEKL. The CDR3 region has the DNA TGCGCCAGCAGCCAGATGGGGAGAGGGGACAGGGCTAACTATGGCTACACCTTC. The encoded protein is CASSQMGRGDRANYGYTF.

The rearrangement links TRBV20-1 to TRBJ2-5; D unclear. Looked up from germline, CDR1 is DFQATT and CDR2 is SNEGSKA (reference sequence). Trimming took off 5 bases at V and 5 bases at J, with 6 bases between the two ends. The CDR3 is 10 amino acids. The CDR3 sequence is CSAPLETQYF. DNA for the CDR3: TGCAGTGCTCCGTTGGAGACCCAGTACTTC.

V gene TRBV4-1 combines with J gene TRBJ2-1; 12 bases line up with TRBD2. Germline V gene lookup returns CDR1 MGHRA and CDR2 YSYEKL. This CDR3 is 16 amino acids long. V shed 2 bases, J shed 6 bases, and the junction held 5 bases outside the gene matches. The CDR3 region has the DNA TGCGCCAGCAGCCAAACCGGGACTAGCGGGTCCAATGAGCAGTTCTTC. The encoded protein is CASSQTGTSGSNEQFF.

The chain couples TRBV5-1 to TRBJ2-7; D is unresolved. Germline CDR1 and CDR2: SGHRS and YFSETQ. This CDR3 is 11 amino acids long. V was shortened by 4 bases and J by 2 bases, with 4 bases between the two germline ends. CDR3 coding DNA: TGCGCCAGCAGCGACACCTACGAGCAGTACTTC. It yields the protein CASSDTYEQYF.

There are a few counts of this clone. The chain recombines TRBV7-3 with TRBJ1-5, with a weak D call TRBD1 (6 bases). The CDR3 extends over 13 amino acids. The ends were cut back, 5 bases at V and 7 bases at J, with 12 bases in the middle. The germline V gene has CDR1 SGHTA and CDR2 FQGTGA. The CDR3: CASSVSGDQPQHF. CDR3 DNA: TGTGCCAGCAGCGTTTCAGGGGACCAGCCCCAGCATTTT.

This chain links TRBV7-2 with TRBJ1-2, with D possibly being TRBD1 (6 bases). The V gene's germline CDR1 is SGHTA and CDR2 FQGNSA. V lost 4 bases and J lost 4, with 13 bases in between. The CDR3 length is 14 residues. The CDR3 coding sequence is TGTGCCAGCAGCTCCACAGGGTACGGCTATGGCTACACCTTC. Amino acid sequence: CASSSTGYGYGYTF.

The chain has TRBV28 and TRBJ2-7, with TRBD1 matching over 10 bases. V was pared by 6 bases and J by 5 bases, with 10 bases of the junction left unmatched. This CDR3 contains 15 residues. CDR1 and CDR2 (germline): MDHEN, SYDVKM. The CDR3 region has the DNA TGTGCCAGCAGCCCTCCGGGACAGGGGTCCCACGAGCAGTACTTC. This gives the protein CASSPPGQGSHEQYF.

The chain is built from TRBV5-1 and TRBJ1-2; tentatively, D is TRBD1 (6 bases). CDR3 length: 14 residues. V gave up 0 bases and J gave up 7 bases, with 13 bases separating them. Germline V CDR1 and CDR2: SGHRS, YFSETQ. The CDR3 DNA reads as TGCGCCAGCAGCTTGGACACAGGGAAAGGTGGCTACACCTTC. Encoded protein: CASSLDTGKGGYTF.

V and J are TRBV9 and TRBJ1-6; TRBD1 matches 9 bases. Germline-derived CDR1 and CDR2 are SGDLS and YYNGEE. J lost 8 bases, V lost 3 bases, and 0 bases had no gene match. This CDR3 has 13 amino acids. CDR3 amino acids: CASSGTGDSPLHF. As DNA, the CDR3 is TGTGCCAGCAGCGGGACAGGGGATTCACCCCTCCACTTT.

The chain recombines TRBV18 with TRBJ1-1, with a tentative D call TRBD1 (5 bases). The CDR3 has 16 residues. Germline CDR1 is KGHSH and CDR2 is LQKENI. Trimming took off 0 bases at V and 0 bases at J, with 11 bases between the two ends. The CDR3 DNA sequence: TGTGCCAGCTCACCACCTCAGGGTGGGATGAACACTGAAGCTTTCTTT. Its translation: CASSPPQGGMNTEAFF.

V and J are TRBV7-9 and TRBJ1-2; TRBD1 might be the D (5 bases). V was trimmed by 4 bases and J by 2 bases, leaving 8 bases between them. Germline V gene lookup returns CDR1 SEHNR and CDR2 FQNEAQ (reference sequence). The CDR3 has 13 residues. The CDR3 DNA is TGTGCCAGCAGCTCGGACAAGAACTATGGCTACACCTTC. Its translation: CASSSDKNYGYTF.

This clone was seen a handful of times. The chain employs TRBV19 and TRBJ2-7, with 7 bases lining up with TRBD2. The germline V gene encodes CDR1 LNHDA and CDR2 SQIVND (reference sequence). Trimming cost V 5 bases and J 7 bases; bases outside gene matches: 14. The CDR3 is made up of 15 amino acids. As DNA, the CDR3 is TGTGCCAGTAGTCCACGGGGACTAAACCCCTGGGAGCAGTACTTC. Amino acid sequence: CASSPRGLNPWEQYF.

The V call is TRBV19, the J call TRBJ2-5; 9 nucleotides line up with TRBD2. Germline CDR1 LNHDA, CDR2 SQIVND (reference sequence). The CDR3 length is 16 residues. V shed 2 bases, J shed 4 bases, and the junction held 8 bases outside the gene matches. CDR3 in DNA: TGTGCCAGTAGTATACAGCCTAGCGGGACGGGAGAGACCCAGTACTTC. This sequence encodes CASSIQPSGTGETQYF.

The genes are TRBV7-8 and TRBJ2-7; D gene uncertain. V was trimmed by 1 base and J by 0 bases, leaving 10 bases between them. Germline CDR1 SGHVS, CDR2 FQNEAQ. The CDR3 covers 15 residues. In DNA, the CDR3 is TGTGCCAGCAGCTTAGGACATCAGAGCTCCTACGAGCAGTACTTC. Translating gives CASSLGHQSSYEQYF.